This T cell receptor beta chain was identified in a study of cytomegalovirus exposure and HLA in healthy donors. Findings of the study overall: Using the classifier, cytomegalovirus status was reportedly diagnosed with high specificity and sensitivity. According to a later analysis, TCR clusters from the first cohort tended to co-occur in the 120 or so validation repertoires.

With regard to this clone: The antigen is unknown.

Libraries were prepared by immunoSEQ multiplex PCR; TCRdb keeps only in-frame clonotypes and omits some of them. The sample lists about 130,000 clones; around 90% were seen once. The source is a woman under 40 in good health and CMV-seropositive. What was sequenced was PBMCs.

Here the CDR3 DNA reads TGTGCCAGCAGCCCGGACAGTCTCCAAGAGACCCAGTACTTC. As protein: CASSPDSLQETQYF. This chain joins TRBV7-6 and TRBJ2-5; D is possibly TRBD1 (6 bases). CDR1 is SGHVS and CDR2 is FNYEAQ in the germline V gene. Trimming pared 5 bases from V and 1 base from J, leaving 11 bases between. There are 14 residues in the CDR3.